The clone carrying this TCR beta chain was seen only a few times. The sample belongs to a study of identical twins. The CDR3 totals 15 residues. The ends lost 6 bases at V and 0 bases at J; junction bases unmatched: 8. Per germline, CDR1 DFQATT and CDR2 SNEGSKA (reference sequence). TCRdb analysed the 5' RACE reads with MiXCR anew, one entry per CDR3 protein. The data contain around 280,000 distinct CDR3 sequences, around 8.8% of them singletons. Another study also made use of these data, one on yellow fever vaccine responses in identical twins.

V and J are TRBV20-1 and TRBJ2-1; 7 bases match TRBD2. What was sequenced was memory (CD45RO+) T cells sorted from blood. The clonotype was recovered from a woman younger than 35 in good health. The CDR3 here is CSAWGGLISYNEQFF. Here the CDR3 DNA reads TGCAGTGCCTGGGGAGGGTTAATCTCCTACAATGAGCAGTTCTTC.